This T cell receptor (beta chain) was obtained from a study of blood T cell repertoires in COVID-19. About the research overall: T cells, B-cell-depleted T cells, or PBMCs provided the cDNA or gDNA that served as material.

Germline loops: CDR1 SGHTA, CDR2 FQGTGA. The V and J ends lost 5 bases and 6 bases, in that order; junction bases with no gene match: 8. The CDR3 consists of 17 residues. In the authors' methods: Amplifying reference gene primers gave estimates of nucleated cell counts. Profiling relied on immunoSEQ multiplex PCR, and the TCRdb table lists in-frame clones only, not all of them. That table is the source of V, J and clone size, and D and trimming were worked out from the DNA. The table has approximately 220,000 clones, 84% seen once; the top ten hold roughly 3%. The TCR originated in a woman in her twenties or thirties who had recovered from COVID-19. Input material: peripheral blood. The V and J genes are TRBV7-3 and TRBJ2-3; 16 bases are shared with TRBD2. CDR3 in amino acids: CASSIQGLAGGMDTQYF. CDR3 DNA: TGTGCCAGCAGCATCCAGGGACTAGCGGGAGGGATGGATACGCAGTATTTT.